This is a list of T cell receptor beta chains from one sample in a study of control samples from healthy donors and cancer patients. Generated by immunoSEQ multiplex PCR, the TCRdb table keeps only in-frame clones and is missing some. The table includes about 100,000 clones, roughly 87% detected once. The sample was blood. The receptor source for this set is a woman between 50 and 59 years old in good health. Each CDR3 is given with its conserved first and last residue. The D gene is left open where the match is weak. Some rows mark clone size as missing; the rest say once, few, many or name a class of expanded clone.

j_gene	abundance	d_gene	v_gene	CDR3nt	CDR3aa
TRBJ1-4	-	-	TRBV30	TGTGCCTGGAGTGGCGGGAGGCCTAATGAAAAACTGTTTTTT	CAWSGGRPNEKLFF
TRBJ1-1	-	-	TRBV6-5	TGTGCCAGCAGCTATGGGATCGTTTTCTCTCGTGAAGCTTTCTTT	CASSYGIVFSREAFF
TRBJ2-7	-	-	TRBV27	TGTGCCAGCAGTTCTAGCCGGAACAGCCCCTACGAGCAGTACTTC	CASSSSRNSPYEQYF
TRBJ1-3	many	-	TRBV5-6	TGTGCCAGCAGCGCCGGATTCAATTCTGGAAACACCATATATTTT	CASSAGFNSGNTIYF
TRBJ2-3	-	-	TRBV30	TGTGCCTGGAGACCCCCGGCAGCAGATACGCAGTATTTT	CAWRPPAADTQYF
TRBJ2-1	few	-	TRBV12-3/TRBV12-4	TGTGCCAGCAGCTCGCGAGGGAGTGGGCAGTTCTTC	CASSSRGSGQFF
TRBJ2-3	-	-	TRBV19	TGTGCCAGTAGTAAGCAGAATCCAAGCACAGATACGCAGTATTTT	CASSKQNPSTDTQYF
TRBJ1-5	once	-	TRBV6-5	TGTGCCAGCAGTTATCAGGGCAGGGATCAGCCCCAGCATTTT	CASSYQGRDQPQHF
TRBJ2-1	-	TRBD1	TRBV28	TGTGCCAGCAGCCGCCAGGACAGGCCTAGGGAGCAGTTCTTC	CASSRQDRPREQFF
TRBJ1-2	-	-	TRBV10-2	TGCGCCAGCTACAACAGGGAGGAGAATGGCTACACCTTC	CASYNREENGYTF
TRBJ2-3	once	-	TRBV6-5	TGTGCCAGCAGTTATACCGTATCTAGCACAGATACGCAGTATTTT	CASSYTVSSTDTQYF
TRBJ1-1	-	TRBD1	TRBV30	TGTGCCTGCCTCTCCCCCGGGACAGCAAAAAGTGAAGCTTTCTTT	CACLSPGTAKSEAFF
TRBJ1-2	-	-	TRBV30	TGTGCCTGGACGGGCCGAGGGACACCGAAAAACTATGGCTACACCTTC	CAWTGRGTPKNYGYTF
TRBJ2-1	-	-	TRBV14	TGTGCCAGCAGCCCGGGACTGGGTAGGGAGCAGTTCTTC	CASSPGLGREQFF
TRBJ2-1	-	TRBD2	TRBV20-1	TGCAGTGCTAGTGGCGGACTAGCGGGACTCAATGAGCAGTTCTTC	CSASGGLAGLNEQFF
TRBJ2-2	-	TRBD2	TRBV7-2	TGTGCCAGCAGCTCCAGAATCAGCGGGACCACCGGGGAGCTGTTTTTT	CASSSRISGTTGELFF
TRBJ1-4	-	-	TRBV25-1	TGTGCCAGCAGTGCCAAGGCTTATAATGAAAAACTGTTTTTT	CASSAKAYNEKLFF
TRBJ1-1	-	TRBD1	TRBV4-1	TGCGCCAGCAGCCAAGAGGCAGGGGGGAACACTGAAGCTTTCTTT	CASSQEAGGNTEAFF
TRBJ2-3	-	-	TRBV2	TGTGCCAGCCGCGGGGAGAGCACAGATACGCAGTATTTT	CASRGESTDTQYF
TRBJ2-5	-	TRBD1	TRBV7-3	TGTGCCAGCAGCCTTGGGGACAGGGTAGGGGAGACCCAGTACTTC	CASSLGDRVGETQYF
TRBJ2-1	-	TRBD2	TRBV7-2	TGTGCCAGCAGTTCAGCGGGGCCTTACAATGAGCAGTTCTTC	CASSSAGPYNEQFF
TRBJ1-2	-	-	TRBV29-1	TGCAGCGTGCCATCTGCCAGAGGGAGGAACTATGGCTACACCTTC	CSVPSARGRNYGYTF
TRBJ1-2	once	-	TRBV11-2	TGTGCCAGCAGCTTAGAGGGGGCTAGCTATGGCTACACCTTC	CASSLEGASYGYTF
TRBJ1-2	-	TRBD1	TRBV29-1	TGCAGCGCCCCGAGAACGATCGGGACAGGGAATTATGGCTACACCTTC	CSAPRTIGTGNYGYTF
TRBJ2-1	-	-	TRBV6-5	TGTGCCAGCAGAGCCGAGGGGGACAATGAGCAGTTCTTC	CASRAEGDNEQFF
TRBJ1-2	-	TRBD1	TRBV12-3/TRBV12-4	TGTGCCAGCAGGGGCAGGGGGCTGCGCGGCTACACCTTC	CASRGRGLRGYTF
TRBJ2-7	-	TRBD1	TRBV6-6	TGTGCCAGCAGACAGGGGATCTGGGAGCAGTACTTC	CASRQGIWEQYF
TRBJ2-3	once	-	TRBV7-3	TGTGCCAGCAGCTTCGCCCCGGCGGGAAGCACAGATACGCAGTATTTT	CASSFAPAGSTDTQYF
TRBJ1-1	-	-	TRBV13	TGTGCCAGCAGCGATGGGGGGGAAACCGGGGCTTTCTTT	CASSDGGETGAFF
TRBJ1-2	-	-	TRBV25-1	TGTGCCAGCAGTGACCTAAGGAACTATGGCTACACCTTC	CASSDLRNYGYTF
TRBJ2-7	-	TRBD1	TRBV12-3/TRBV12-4	TGTGCCAGCAATAAACAGGGGGTCTACGAGCAGTACTTC	CASNKQGVYEQYF
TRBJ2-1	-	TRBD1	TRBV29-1	TGCAGCGTTGGACAGGGCATAAATGAGCAGTTCTTC	CSVGQGINEQFF
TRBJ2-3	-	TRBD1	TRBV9	TGTGCCAGCAGCGCACAGGGGGCAAGTACAGATACGCAGTATTTT	CASSAQGASTDTQYF
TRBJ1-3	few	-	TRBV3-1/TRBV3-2	TGTGCCAGCAGCCAAGGAGGATCTGGAAACACCATATATTTT	CASSQGGSGNTIYF
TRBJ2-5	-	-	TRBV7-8	TGTGCCAGCAGCCGGGGCCCCGTGGTGGAGACCCAGTACTTC	CASSRGPVVETQYF
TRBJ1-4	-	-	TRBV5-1	TGCGCCAGCAGCTCTAGGCAGCGGGAAAAACTGTTTTTT	CASSSRQREKLFF
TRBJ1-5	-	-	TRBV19	TGTGCCAGTAGTATACGTCCAGAATCCAATCAGCCCCAGCATTTT	CASSIRPESNQPQHF
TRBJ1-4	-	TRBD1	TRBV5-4	TGTGCCAGCAGCTCAGGGACAGGGAGTGAAAAACTGTTTTTT	CASSSGTGSEKLFF
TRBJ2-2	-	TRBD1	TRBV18	TGTGCCAGCTCACCACCGAACAGGGGTAACACCGGGGAGCTGTTTTTT	CASSPPNRGNTGELFF
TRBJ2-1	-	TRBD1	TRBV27	TGTGCCAGCACCCCCGGGACAGGTCATAATGAGCAGTTCTTC	CASTPGTGHNEQFF
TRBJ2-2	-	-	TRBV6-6	TGTGCCAGCAGTTACGAGGGAATTGGGGAGCTGTTTTTT	CASSYEGIGELFF
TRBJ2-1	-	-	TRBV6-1	TGTGCCAGCAGTGTTTTCGGGCAGGGGAAACACAATGAGCAGTTCTTC	CASSVFGQGKHNEQFF
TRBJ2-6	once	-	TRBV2	TGTGCCAGCAGTGAATCAGGGGATTTCTCTGGGGCCAACGTCCTGACTTTC	CASSESGDFSGANVLTF
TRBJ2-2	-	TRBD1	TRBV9	TGTGCCAGCAGCGTTGGGACAGGGCGGACCGGGGAGCTGTTTTTT	CASSVGTGRTGELFF
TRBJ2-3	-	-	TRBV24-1	TGTGCCACCAGTGATCCCGGACGATATACGCAGTATTTT	CATSDPGRYTQYF